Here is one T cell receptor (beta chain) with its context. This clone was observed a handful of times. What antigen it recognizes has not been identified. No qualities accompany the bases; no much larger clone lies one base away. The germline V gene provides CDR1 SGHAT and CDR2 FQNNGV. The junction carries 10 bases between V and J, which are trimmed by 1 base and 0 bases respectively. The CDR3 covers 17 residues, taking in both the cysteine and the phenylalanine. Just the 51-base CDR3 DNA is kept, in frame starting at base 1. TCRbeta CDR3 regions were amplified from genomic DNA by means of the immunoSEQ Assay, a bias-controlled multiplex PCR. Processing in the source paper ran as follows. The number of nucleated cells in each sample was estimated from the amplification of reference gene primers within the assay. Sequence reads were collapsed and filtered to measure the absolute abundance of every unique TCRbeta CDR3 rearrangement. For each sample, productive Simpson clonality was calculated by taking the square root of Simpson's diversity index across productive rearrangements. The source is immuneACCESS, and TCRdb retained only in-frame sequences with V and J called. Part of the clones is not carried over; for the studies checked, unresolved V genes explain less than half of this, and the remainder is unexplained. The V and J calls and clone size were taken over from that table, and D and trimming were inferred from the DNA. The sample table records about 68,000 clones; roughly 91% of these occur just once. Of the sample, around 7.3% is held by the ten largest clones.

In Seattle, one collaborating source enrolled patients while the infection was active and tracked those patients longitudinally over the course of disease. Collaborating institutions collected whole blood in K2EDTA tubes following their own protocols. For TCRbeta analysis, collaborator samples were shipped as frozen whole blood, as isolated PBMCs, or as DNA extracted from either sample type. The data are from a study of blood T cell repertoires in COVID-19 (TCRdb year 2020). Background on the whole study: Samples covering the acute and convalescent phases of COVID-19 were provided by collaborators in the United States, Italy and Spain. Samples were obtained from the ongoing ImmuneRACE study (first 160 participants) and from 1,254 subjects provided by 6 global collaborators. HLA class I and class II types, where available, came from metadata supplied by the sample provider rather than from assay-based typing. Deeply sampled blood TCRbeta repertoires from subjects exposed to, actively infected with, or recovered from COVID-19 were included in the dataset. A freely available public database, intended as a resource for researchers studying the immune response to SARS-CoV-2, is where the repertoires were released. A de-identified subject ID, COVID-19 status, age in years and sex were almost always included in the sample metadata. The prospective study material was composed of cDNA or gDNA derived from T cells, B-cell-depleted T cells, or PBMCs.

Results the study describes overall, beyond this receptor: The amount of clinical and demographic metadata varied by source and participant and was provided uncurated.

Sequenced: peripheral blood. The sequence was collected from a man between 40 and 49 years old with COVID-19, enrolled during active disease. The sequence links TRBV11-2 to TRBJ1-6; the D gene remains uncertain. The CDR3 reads CASSLVPRSSYNSPLHF. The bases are TGTGCCAGCAGCTTAGTCCCGCGGAGCTCCTATAATTCACCCCTCCACTTT.